Listed here are 27 T cell receptor beta chains from one sample, sequenced in a study of T cell repertoires in cytomegalovirus infection. TCRdb re-analysed the reads in MiXCR, keeping a single row per CDR3 protein. The table lists about 310,000 distinct CDR3 sequences, around a sixth of them singletons. The sample taken for sequencing was PBMCs. The receptors were gathered from a human donor in good health (CMV status not recorded). Some clones in this sample may be carry-over from other donors' samples.

The chain joins TRBV15 to TRBJ2-5; D unclear. Germline V CDR1 and CDR2: LNHNV, YYDKDF (reference sequence). This CDR3 has 13 amino acids. V was cut by 1 base and J by 3 bases, with 6 bases left in between. The CDR3 reads CATSRAPEETQYF. The CDR3 DNA follows: TGTGCCACCAGCAGAGCTCCAGAAGAGACCCAGTACTTC.

CDR3 coding DNA: TGTGCCAGCAGCTTAGTAACGGCGACTAGCGCTGAGCAGTTCTTC. Its translation: CASSLVTATSAEQFF. The chain recombines TRBV7-9 with TRBJ2-1, with 8 nucleotides matching TRBD2. The CDR3 is 15 residues long. CDR1 and CDR2 (germline): SEHNR, FQNEAQ (reference sequence). With 1 base clipped from V and 9 bases from J, the junction kept 8 bases outside the gene matches.

This clonotype was seen a few times. V gene TRBV24-1 combines with J gene TRBJ2-5, with D unresolved. V shed 8 bases and J shed 5 bases, with 14 bases lying between them. CDR1 KGHDR and CDR2 SFDVKD come from the germline V gene. This CDR3 has 13 residues. CDR3 DNA: TGTGCCACCATGCTTTCTGGCGGTGAGACCCAGTACTTC. Encoded protein: CATMLSGGETQYF.

The chain is built from TRBV5-4 and TRBJ2-1, with no clear D. CDR3 length: 12 amino acids. Trimming left V 0 bases short and J 9 bases short, with 7 bases between. CDR1 and CDR2 (germline): SGHNT, YYREEE (reference sequence). The chain's CDR3 is CASSLAPGEQFF. The CDR3 DNA reads TGTGCCAGCAGCTTGGCCCCCGGTGAGCAGTTCTTC.

The chain has TRBV2 and TRBJ1-5; D uncertain. V lost 3 bases to trimming and J lost 3 bases, with 6 bases between them. Germline V CDR1 and CDR2: SNHLY, FYNNEI. The length of the CDR3 is 13 residues. This CDR3 reads CASSEVANQPQHF. The CDR3 DNA reads as TGTGCCAGCAGTGAGGTAGCCAATCAGCCCCAGCATTTT.

This clonotype was detected only a few times. This chain links TRBV6-5 with TRBJ1-1, with 8 bases identical to TRBD1. CDR1 is MNHEY and CDR2 is SVGAGI in the germline V gene. The CDR3 covers 13 residues. V shed 7 bases, J shed 3 bases, and the junction held 4 bases outside the gene matches. The CDR3 reads CASTRTGYTEAFF. CDR3 nucleotides: TGTGCCAGCACCCGGACAGGGTACACTGAAGCTTTCTTT.

A few counts support this clonotype. The chain is built from TRBV12-3 or TRBV12-4 and TRBJ2-2; D is perhaps TRBD2 (5 bases). The CDR3 covers 14 residues. The V end lost 5 bases, the J end lost 6 bases, and 13 bases lay between the germline ends. CDR3 coding DNA: TGTGCCAGCAGTCTTAGCGCGAGGGCCGGGGAGCTGTTTTTT. Its translation is CASSLSARAGELFF.

CDR3 sequence: CASNIWGRTEEFF. The CDR3 region has the DNA TGTGCCAGCAACATCTGGGGGCGGACTGAAGAGTTCTTT. The gene calls are TRBV2 and TRBJ1-1, with D perhaps matching TRBD1 (6 bases). Trimming removed 7 bases at V and 14 bases at J, with 23 bases between. This CDR3 has 13 residues. Per the germline V gene, CDR1 is SNHLY and CDR2 is FYNNEI.

This clonotype was picked up many times. J is TRBJ2-5 and V is TRBV7-2; D is uncertain. The CDR3 runs to 11 residues. Germline assignment: CDR1 SGHTA and CDR2 FQGNSA. Trimming left V 5 bases short and J 5 bases short, with 6 bases between. The DNA of the CDR3 is TGTGCCAGCAGCCCGATTGAGACCCAGTACTTC. Its protein is CASSPIETQYF. Full variable domain (outside the CDR3, taken from reference TRBV7-2 and TRBJ2-5): GAGVSQSPSNKVTEKGKDVELRCDPISGHTALYWYRQSLGQGLEFLIYFQGNSAPDKSGLPSDRFSAERTGGSVSTLTIQRTQQEDSAVYLCASSPIETQYFGPGTRLLVL.

This clonotype has a count of ten or more. The gene calls are TRBV28 and TRBJ1-5; TRBD1 might be the D (5 bases). V was shortened by 7 bases and J by 6 bases, with 22 bases between the two germline ends. Germline assignment: CDR1 MDHEN and CDR2 SYDVKM. The CDR3 spans 16 residues. CDR3 sequence reads: CASNLASGGWGQPQHF. The CDR3 bases are TGTGCCAGCAATCTTGCTTCGGGGGGATGGGGTCAGCCCCAGCATTTT.

This clonotype was observed at least ten times. The chain recombines TRBV28 with TRBJ1-4; 8 bases align to TRBD1. After removal of 7 bases from V and 3 bases from J, the junction contained 4 bases not matched to a gene. This CDR3 region has 14 residues. In germline, CDR1 is MDHEN, CDR2 SYDVKM. The CDR3 region has the DNA TGTGCCAGCAATAGACAGGGGCCTAATGAAAAACTGTTTTTT. Translation gives CASNRQGPNEKLFF.

As concerns this clonotype: This clone may be a read error of a much larger clone one base away. The chain combines TRBV7-2 with TRBJ1-2; D call uncertain. Germline V gene sequence: CDR1 SGHTA, CDR2 FQGNSA. The CDR3 is 14 amino acids. CDR3 residues: CASNLDSLTYGYTF. CDR3 nucleotide sequence: TGTGCCAGCAACTTAGATTCTTTAACCTATGGCTACACCTTC.

This clonotype was detected many times. The chain couples TRBV4-3 to TRBJ1-2, with TRBD1 matching over 8 bases. The V gene's germline CDR1 is LGHNA and CDR2 YSLEER. With V trimmed by 3 bases and J by 6 bases, 12 bases remained unmatched. The length of the CDR3 is 16 residues. The CDR3 nucleotides are TGCGCCAGCAGCCAGGATCGGACAGGGCGTGTAGATGGCTACACCTTC. Translation: CASSQDRTGRVDGYTF.

This clonotype appeared many times. The rearrangement uses TRBV6-1 and TRBJ1-2; D might be TRBD1 (5 bases). This CDR3 has 13 residues. With 7 bases removed from V and 7 bases from J, the gap between germline ends came to 16 bases. The germline gives CDR1 MNHNS, CDR2 SASEGT. The DNA of the CDR3 is TGTGCCAGCACCCAAAATAGGGGAAGTGGCTACACCTTC. Translated, it gives CASTQNRGSGYTF.

This chain uses TRBV27 with TRBJ1-2; D ambiguous. The CDR3 contains 15 residues. From germline, CDR1 is MNHEY and CDR2 SMNVEV (reference sequence). V gave up 2 bases and J gave up 2 bases, with 12 bases separating them. For the CDR3, the DNA is TGTGCCAGCAGTTTAAAGCCAGGAGGAAACTATGGCTACACCTTC. Protein sequence: CASSLKPGGNYGYTF.

The chain combines TRBV27 with TRBJ2-5; 8 bases line up with TRBD1. The V gene end was trimmed by 5 bases and the J gene end by 5 bases; junction bases not matched to a gene: 7. CDR1 MNHEY and CDR2 SMNVEV come from the germline V gene (reference sequence). The CDR3 loop spans 14 amino acids. Written as DNA, the CDR3 is TGTGCCAGCAGTCCCCAGGACAGGGAGGAGACCCAGTACTTC. Its protein product is CASSPQDREETQYF.

This clonotype was found a few times. The chain is built from TRBV4-1 and TRBJ1-5; D gene ambiguous. Germline CDR1 and CDR2: MGHRA and YSYEKL. There are 13 residues in the CDR3. V lost 0 bases to trimming and J lost 7 bases, with 7 bases between them. CDR3 in DNA: TGCGCCAGCAGCCAAGAATGGCGGCAGCCCCAGCATTTT. It is translated as CASSQEWRQPQHF.

The rearrangement joins TRBV3-1 to TRBJ2-5, with D possibly being TRBD2 (6 bases). The germline V gene encodes CDR1 LGHDT and CDR2 YNNKEL (reference sequence). With 0 bases removed from V and 7 bases from J, the gap between germline ends came to 15 bases. The CDR3 covers 15 residues. CDR3 in DNA: TGTGCCAGCAGCCAAGAAGCCGGGAGCTCATGGACCCAGTACTTC. It translates to CASSQEAGSSWTQYF.

The V call is TRBV2, the J call TRBJ1-5; D is ambiguous. Trimming left V 3 bases short and J 9 bases short, with 24 bases between. The CDR3 loop spans 17 amino acids. Germline-derived CDR1 and CDR2 are SNHLY and FYNNEI. The CDR3 sequence: CASSDGEETAGSGPQHF. CDR3 nucleotides: TGTGCCAGCAGTGACGGTGAGGAGACGGCGGGCTCGGGGCCCCAGCATTTT.

The chain uses TRBV5-4 and TRBJ2-7; perhaps TRBD2 as D (5 bases). Germline V gives CDR1 SGHNT, CDR2 YYREEE (reference sequence). The CDR3 covers 13 residues. Trimming cost V 1 base and J 5 bases, with 10 bases left between them. The CDR3 DNA sequence: TGTGCCAGCAGCTTGAAGGGAGTTGACGAGCAGTACTTC. Protein: CASSLKGVDEQYF. Complete variable domain (other parts from reference TRBV5-4 and TRBJ2-7): ETGVTQSPTHLIKTRGQQVTLRCSSQSGHNTVSWYQQALGQGPQFIFQYYREEENGRGNFPPRFSGLQFPNYSSELNVNALELDDSALYLCASSLKGVDEQYFGPGTRLTVT.

This clonotype came up a few times. This chain links TRBV5-1 with TRBJ2-2; weak D call: TRBD1 (6 bases). The V and J ends lost 1 base and 5 bases respectively, with 12 bases between them. The length of the CDR3 is 15 residues. CDR1 is SGHRS and CDR2 is YFSETQ in the germline V gene. The CDR3 DNA follows: TGCGCCAGCAGCTTGACAGGGATTATGACCGGGGAGCTGTTTTTT. Encoded protein: CASSLTGIMTGELFF.

The table lists this clonotype with a few counts. The chain recombines TRBV7-6 with TRBJ2-3, with D maybe TRBD2 (6 bases). The germline gives CDR1 SGHVS, CDR2 FNYEAQ. CDR3 length: 17 residues. The V end lost 6 bases, the J end lost 0 bases, and 19 bases lay between the germline ends. The CDR3 spells CASRPLLADSSTDTQYF. The CDR3 DNA follows: TGTGCCAGCAGACCACTCTTAGCGGACTCTAGCACAGATACGCAGTATTTT.

There are a few counts of this clonotype. V and J are TRBV6-5 and TRBJ2-1; D ambiguous. The germline V gene encodes CDR1 MNHEY and CDR2 SVGAGI. The V end was cut by 5 bases, the J end by 5 bases, with 13 bases between. The CDR3 runs 14 residues. CDR3 sequence reads: CASSRLISNNEQFF. The DNA for the CDR3 is TGTGCCAGCAGTCGGTTAATTTCGAACAATGAGCAGTTCTTC.

This clonotype was recorded many times. The V gene is TRBV28, the J gene TRBJ2-7, with 8 nucleotides matching TRBD1. With V trimmed by 3 bases and J by 2 bases, 0 bases remained unmatched. Germline lookup yields CDR1 MDHEN and CDR2 SYDVKM. The CDR3 loop spans 13 amino acids. The CDR3 loop reads CASSLDRAYEQYF. CDR3 DNA sequence: TGTGCCAGCAGTTTGGACAGGGCCTACGAGCAGTACTTC.

This clonotype was counted at least ten times. V and J are TRBV12-3 or TRBV12-4 and TRBJ1-2; D call uncertain. V lost 0 bases and J 0 bases, leaving 5 bases between the germline ends. The CDR3 length is 14 residues. The CDR3 protein is CASSLAIANYGYTF. In nucleotides, the CDR3 is TGTGCCAGCAGTTTAGCCATTGCTAACTATGGCTACACCTTC.

The sample holds one count of this clonotype. This may be a read error, as it is one base from a much larger clone. The J gene is TRBJ2-5, the V gene TRBV28; no firm D call. Germline V gene lookup returns CDR1 MDHEN and CDR2 SYDVKM. The CDR3 consists of 14 residues. CDR3 nucleotides: TGTGCCAACAGTTTACTCCCCCTACTAGAGACCCAGTACTTC. Translation: CANSLLPLLETQYF.

This clonotype was detected a few times. This chain links TRBV24-1 with TRBJ2-1; D not certain. Trimming shortened V by 0 bases and J by 6 bases, and 2 bases separated the two germline ends. The germline V gene has CDR1 KGHDR and CDR2 SFDVKD. This CDR3 spans 12 amino acids. The CDR3 spells CATSDLLNEQFF. The CDR3 bases are TGTGCCACCAGTGATTTGCTCAATGAGCAGTTCTTC.